This T cell receptor beta chain was identified during a study of CD8+ T cells in alopecia areata. The sample's treatment: oral pan-JAK inhibitor, 5-10 mg twice daily. Collection of lesional scalp punch biopsies and peripheral blood was performed in alopecia areata patients. Reverse transcribed after extraction, RNA yielded cDNA as the sequencing template. This table comes from immunoSEQ multiplex PCR, and its TCRdb copy is limited to in-frame clones, with some not included. The sample includes 200,000 to 250,000 clones, 64% of them seen just once. Only a few counts were recorded for this clone. Specimen: CD4+ T cells sorted from blood, collected at week 4, from a patient treated with tofacitinib. This TCR came from a human donor with alopecia areata.

The chain's CDR3 is CASSEQAGLAKNIQYF. CDR3 DNA: TGTGCCAGCAGTGAACAAGCGGGGTTAGCCAAAAACATTCAGTACTTC. The genes are TRBV6-1 and TRBJ2-4; 7 nucleotides match TRBD2. Germline-derived CDR1 and CDR2 are MNHNS and SASEGT. This CDR3 comprises 16 residues. V gave up 2 bases and J gave up 0 bases; unmatched junction bases: 4.